The 28 T cell receptor beta chains below all came from one sample that was sequenced in a study of CD8 T cells in Susac syndrome. RNA totalling roughly 0.45 to 1 ug underwent reverse transcription with random hexamers. Using its own MiXCR run on the immunoSEQ multiplex PCR reads, TCRdb lists one record per CDR3 protein. This sample has some 190,000 distinct CDR3 sequences, with around 95% found just once. Sequenced material: CD4+ T cells from PBMCs. All receptors come from a human donor in good health.

This chain links TRBV28 with TRBJ2-5, with D unresolved. V gave up 6 bases and J gave up 0 bases, with 14 bases separating them. The CDR3 totals 15 residues. Per the germline V gene, CDR1 is MDHEN and CDR2 is SYDVKM. CDR3 amino acids: CASRGPLQYQETQYF. Here the CDR3 DNA reads TGTGCCAGCAGAGGGCCCCTGCAGTACCAAGAGACCCAGTACTTC.

The gene calls are TRBV11-2 and TRBJ2-7; 7 bases are shared with TRBD1. CDR1 is SGHAT and CDR2 is FQNNGV in the germline V gene. This CDR3 contains 18 residues. Trimming took 5 bases from V and 0 from J; bases not matched to a gene: 16. In DNA, the CDR3 is TGTGCCAGCAGCCACCGGGACAGCCACCTCAGATTCTCCTACGAGCAGTACTTC. Translation: CASSHRDSHLRFSYEQYF.

This chain connects TRBV12-3 or TRBV12-4 to TRBJ2-2; tentative D call: TRBD1 (6 bases). Trimming shortened V by 7 bases and J by 5 bases, and 11 bases separated the two germline ends. There are 13 residues in the CDR3. Here the CDR3 DNA reads TGTGCCAGCACTGACACAGGGACCGGGGAGCTGTTTTTT. It translates to CASTDTGTGELFF.

CDR3 nucleotide sequence: TGTGCCAGCAGTTACTTGAACGGTCCGGGACTGGGAGAGACCCAGTACTTC. It translates to CASSYLNGPGLGETQYF. V and J are TRBV6-5 and TRBJ2-5; D might be TRBD2 (6 bases). V lost 1 base to trimming and J lost 4 bases, with 19 bases between them. CDR1 MNHEY and CDR2 SVGAGI come from the germline V gene. The length of the CDR3 is 17 residues.

The chain links TRBV7-2 to TRBJ2-5, with D possibly TRBD1 on 6 matching bases. Trimming cost V 5 bases and J 4 bases, with 14 bases left between them. Germline CDR1 SGHTA, CDR2 FQGNSA. This CDR3 spans 14 amino acids. The CDR3 DNA reads as TGTGCCAGCAGCCCAGGGGACCGTCGAGAGACCCAGTACTTC. The encoded protein is CASSPGDRRETQYF. The complete variable domain, with remaining parts taken from reference TRBV7-2 and TRBJ2-5, reads GAGVSQSPSNKVTEKGKDVELRCDPISGHTALYWYRQSLGQGLEFLIYFQGNSAPDKSGLPSDRFSAERTGGSVSTLTIQRTQQEDSAVYLCASSPGDRRETQYFGPGTRLLVL.

V is TRBV29-1 and J is TRBJ1-2; D is ambiguous. This CDR3 has 13 residues. The V and J ends lost 7 bases and 1 base respectively, with 13 bases between them. Germline loops: CDR1 SQVTM, CDR2 ANQGSEA. For the CDR3, the DNA is TGCAGCGGGGATGTTGACGGTAACTATGGCTACACCTTC. Its protein product is CSGDVDGNYGYTF. The full variable domain, its missing parts supplied by reference TRBV29-1 and TRBJ1-2, is SAVISQKPSRDICQRGTSLTIQCQVDSQVTMMFWYRQQPGQSLTLIATANQGSEATYESGFVIDKFPISRPNLTFSTLTVSNMSPEDSSIYLCSGDVDGNYGYTFGSGTRLTVV.

This clonotype was detected once. This chain connects TRBV3-1 to TRBJ2-1; TRBD1 aligns across 7 bases. J was trimmed by 2 bases and V by 3 bases; bases with no gene match: 7. The germline CDR1 and CDR2 sequences are LGHDT and YNNKEL (reference sequence). The CDR3 sequence is 16 residues long. For the CDR3, the DNA is TGTGCCAGCAGCCAGCCGGGACAGCGACCCTACAATGAGCAGTTCTTC. Protein sequence: CASSQPGQRPYNEQFF.

The chain carries TRBV14 and TRBJ1-2, with no clear D. Trimming pared 1 base from V and 3 bases from J, leaving 9 bases between. This CDR3 contains 14 residues. In germline, CDR1 is SGHDN, CDR2 FVKESK. Written as DNA, the CDR3 is TGTGCCAGCAGCCAAGCTGGGAAAGACTATGGCTACACCTTC. It translates to CASSQAGKDYGYTF.

The chain carries TRBV11-2 and TRBJ2-1; the D is unclear. This CDR3 has 15 amino acids. The germline gives CDR1 SGHAT, CDR2 FQNNGV. Trimming removed 5 bases from V and 0 bases from J, with 11 bases in between. As DNA, the CDR3 is TGTGCCAGCAGCCCTCATCCGAGCTCCTACAATGAGCAGTTCTTC. This encodes CASSPHPSSYNEQFF.

The chain recombines TRBV3-1 with TRBJ1-2, with a weak D call TRBD1 (6 bases). The CDR3 runs 11 residues. Trimming shortened V by 4 bases and J by 10 bases, and 10 bases separated the two germline ends. Germline lookup yields CDR1 LGHDT and CDR2 YNNKEL (reference sequence). The CDR3 spells CASSRNRDYTF. In DNA, the CDR3 is TGTGCCAGCAGCCGAAACAGGGACTACACCTTC.

V and J are TRBV29-1 and TRBJ1-2; possible D gene TRBD1, 5 bases. CDR1 is SQVTM, CDR2 ANQGSEA, per germline. The germline V and J ends were trimmed by 7 bases and 5 bases, with 14 bases remaining between them. This CDR3 is built from 12 residues. CDR3 region: CSAGDPRYGYTF. In DNA, the CDR3 is TGCAGCGCGGGGGACCCAAGATATGGCTACACCTTC.

The chain joins TRBV29-1 to TRBJ1-5, with D possibly TRBD1 on 5 matching bases. Germline values: CDR1 SQVTM, CDR2 ANQGSEA. This CDR3 spans 13 amino acids. Deletions cut 6 bases from V and 5 bases from J, with 14 bases between. The CDR3 bases are TGCAGCGTGGTGGACACTGGGGATCAGCCCCAGCATTTT. Its protein is CSVVDTGDQPQHF. Full variable domain (missing parts from reference TRBV29-1 and TRBJ1-5): SAVISQKPSRDICQRGTSLTIQCQVDSQVTMMFWYRQQPGQSLTLIATANQGSEATYESGFVIDKFPISRPNLTFSTLTVSNMSPEDSSIYLCSVVDTGDQPQHFGDGTRLSIL.

This clonotype occurred once. The chain is built from TRBV28 and TRBJ2-2; TRBD2 matches 8 bases. The CDR3 contains 14 residues. Germline CDR1 MDHEN, CDR2 SYDVKM. V was pared by 4 bases and J by 6 bases, with 4 bases of the junction left unmatched. The CDR3 loop reads CASSSRGGPGELFF. The CDR3 region has the DNA TGTGCCAGCAGTTCCCGGGGGGGTCCCGGGGAGCTGTTTTTT.

The chain couples TRBV7-2 to TRBJ2-1; the D call may be TRBD1 or TRBD2 (5 bases each). The germline CDR1 and CDR2 sequences are SGHTA and FQGNSA. With 0 bases removed from V and 10 bases from J, the gap between germline ends came to 13 bases. The CDR3 extends over 14 amino acids. The CDR3 nucleotides read TGTGCCAGCAGCTTAGCGAGGGGTACTCGCGAGCAGTTCTTC. It codes for CASSLARGTREQFF.

The rearrangement uses TRBV7-8 and TRBJ1-5; TRBD1 matches at 10 bases. The CDR3 extends over 15 amino acids. Germline loops: CDR1 SGHVS, CDR2 FQNEAQ. Trimming at V came to 3 bases and at J to 4 bases, leaving 3 bases not matched to a gene. The DNA for the CDR3 is TGTGCCAGCAGCTTCGGGACAGGGGCTAATCAGCCCCAGCATTTT. Its protein product is CASSFGTGANQPQHF.

The V gene is TRBV6-2 or TRBV6-3, the J gene TRBJ2-5, with 9 bases lining up with TRBD2. The CDR3 covers 14 residues. V trimming: 8 bases; J trimming: 5 bases; junction bases outside the gene matches: 9. Germline V CDR1 and CDR2: MNHEY, SVGEGT. The CDR3 nucleotides read TGTGCCAGCCGAACCGGGACTAGCAGGGAGACCCAGTACTTC. Protein sequence: CASRTGTSRETQYF.

The chain carries TRBV15 and TRBJ1-2; D not certain. The V end was cut by 0 bases, the J end by 6 bases, with 11 bases between. CDR3 length equals 14 residues. Germline V lookup: CDR1 LNHNV, CDR2 YYDKDF (reference sequence). CDR3 sequence (DNA): TGTGCCACCAGCAGAGAGGCCATTGAAGATGGCTACACCTTC. Amino acid sequence: CATSREAIEDGYTF. The full variable domain, with the rest looked up from reference TRBV15 and TRBJ1-2, is DAMVIQNPRYQVTQFGKPVTLSCSQTLNHNVMYWYQQKSSQAPKLLFHYYDKDFNNEADTPDNFQSRRPNTSFCFLDIRSPGLGDTAMYLCATSREAIEDGYTFGSGTRLTVV.

This sequence joins TRBV25-1 and TRBJ2-7, with D unresolved. Germline CDR1 MGHDK, CDR2 SYGVNS. The CDR3 runs to 16 residues. Trimming removed 1 base at V and 0 bases at J, with 13 bases between. CDR3 loop: CASSESHDPYSYEQYF. CDR3 in DNA: TGTGCCAGCAGTGAATCCCATGACCCATACTCCTACGAGCAGTACTTC.

The chain combines TRBV12-5 with TRBJ2-3; D is undetermined. Germline lookup yields CDR1 LGHNT and CDR2 FRNRAP. The CDR3 sequence is 11 residues long. Trimming shortened V by 7 bases and J by 4 bases, and 6 bases separated the two germline ends. CDR3 sequence (DNA): TGTGCTAGTGCCCGAGCAGATACGCAGTATTTT. This sequence encodes CASARADTQYF.

This clonotype was seen only once. The chain uses TRBV7-2 and TRBJ2-5, with TRBD2 identical over 13 bases. The trim removed 1 base at V and 5 bases at J, leaving 1 base unmatched. This CDR3 is built from 15 residues. From germline, CDR1 is SGHTA and CDR2 FQGNSA. The CDR3 DNA sequence: TGTGCCAGCAGCTTAGTGGGACTAGCGGGGGAGACCCAGTACTTC. Protein sequence: CASSLVGLAGETQYF.

V is TRBV23-1 and J is TRBJ1-3; 9 positions agree with TRBD1. TRBV23-1 is reported as an ORF; its role is uncertain. There are 16 residues in the CDR3. With 8 bases clipped from V and 0 bases from J, the junction kept 8 bases outside the gene matches. DNA of the CDR3: TGCGCCAGCTTTTTCCGGGACAGGGACTCTGGAAACACCATATATTTT. Its protein is CASFFRDRDSGNTIYF.

The chain recombines TRBV29-1 with TRBJ2-5; D is perhaps TRBD1 or TRBD2 (6 bases each). This CDR3 comprises 14 residues. CDR1 is SQVTM and CDR2 is ANQGSEA in the germline V gene. Trimming removed 3 bases at V and 5 bases at J, with 16 bases between. The CDR3 sequence: CSVDPGGRAETQYF. DNA of the CDR3: TGCAGCGTTGATCCCGGGGGCAGGGCGGAGACCCAGTACTTC.

This chain uses TRBV14 with TRBJ2-4; D is uncertain. This CDR3 spans 16 amino acids. Trimming cost V 0 bases and J 3 bases, with 12 bases left between them. The germline V gene has CDR1 SGHDN and CDR2 FVKESK. CDR3 nucleotide sequence: TGTGCCAGCAGCCAAGATTGGCAGGCAGGCAAAAACATTCAGTACTTC. Translated, it gives CASSQDWQAGKNIQYF.

This rearrangement joins TRBV7-6 to TRBJ2-5, with D unclear. CDR1 is SGHVS and CDR2 is FNYEAQ in the germline V gene. Trimming pared 6 bases from V and 11 bases from J, leaving 13 bases between. This CDR3 region has 11 residues. The CDR3 region has the DNA TGTGCCAGCAGTATAGTGGTAGCACAGTACTTC. Protein sequence: CASSIVVAQYF.

This clonotype turned up a few times. The rearrangement uses TRBV20-1 and TRBJ2-5; a possible D gene is TRBD1 (6 bases). The CDR3 has 12 amino acids. CDR1 DFQATT and CDR2 SNEGSKA come from the germline V gene (reference sequence). CDR3 residues: CSPTGFQETQYF. CDR3 sequence (DNA): TGCAGCCCAACAGGGTTTCAAGAGACCCAGTACTTC.

This chain links TRBV20-1 with TRBJ2-3; possible D gene TRBD1, 5 bases. From germline, CDR1 is DFQATT and CDR2 SNEGSKA (reference sequence). Between the trimmed V and J ends, which lost 4 bases and 5 bases, there was a span of 7 bases. The CDR3 is 11 amino acids. The CDR3 nucleotides are TGCAGTGCTAAGGGGCGAGATACGCAGTATTTT. Its protein product is CSAKGRDTQYF.

This rearrangement joins TRBV18 to TRBJ2-4; no firm D call. The germline V gene encodes CDR1 KGHSH and CDR2 LQKENI. This CDR3 region has 16 residues. V was clipped by 5 bases and J by 4 bases, with 18 bases between them. CDR3 coding DNA: TGTGCCAGCTCAACGATAACCGGGTCCATGAAAAACATTCAGTACTTC. The encoded protein is CASSTITGSMKNIQYF.

Only one count was recorded for this clonotype. The chain carries TRBV3-1 and TRBJ1-2; D unclear. The V and J ends lost 3 bases and 4 bases respectively, with 9 bases between them. Germline CDR1 is LGHDT and CDR2 is YNNKEL (reference sequence). The length of the CDR3 is 13 residues. The DNA for the CDR3 is TGTGCCAGCAGCCAGTTAGAGGGCTATGGCTACACCTTC. The encoded protein is CASSQLEGYGYTF.